The 27 T cell receptor beta chains given below trace back to one sample, sequenced in a study of CD8+ T cells in alopecia areata. RNA, once extracted, was reverse transcribed into cDNA for use as the sequencing template. The protocol was immunoSEQ multiplex PCR, while the TCRdb copy is restricted to in-frame clones and leaves out a portion. The table lists some 240,000 clones, about three fifths of them singletons. The sample was CD4+ T cells sorted from blood, taken at week 0. These receptors all stem from a human donor with alopecia areata.

In this sample, this clone turned up a few times. This chain connects TRBV20-1 to TRBJ2-4; maybe TRBD1 (6 bases). The V gene's germline CDR1 is DFQATT and CDR2 SNEGSKA (reference sequence). This CDR3 has 11 amino acids. The V gene lost 6 bases and the J gene lost 9 bases, with 12 bases spanning the gap. CDR3 sequence (DNA): TGCAGTGCCATCGGACAGACCATTCAGTACTTC. Protein product: CSAIGQTIQYF.

About this clone: At one end, the junction sequence differs from germline, possibly due to a read error. The chain recombines TRBV7-7 with TRBJ2-3, with D perhaps assigned TRBD1 or TRBD2 (6 bases each). Per the germline V gene, CDR1 is SSHAT and CDR2 is FNYEAQ (reference sequence). The CDR3 totals 15 residues. This chain's CDR3 is CASSLEGGSADTQYF. The CDR3 region has the DNA TGTGCTAGCAGCTTAGAAGGGGGGAGTGCAGATACGCAGTATTTT.

This clone was seen only once. The chain is built from TRBV11-2 and TRBJ1-2; TRBD1 aligns across 11 bases. The CDR3 is 16 amino acids. The V segment lost 5 bases and the J segment 3 bases; nucleotides outside the gene matches: 8. Germline loops: CDR1 SGHAT, CDR2 FQNNGV. The CDR3 DNA sequence: TGTGCCAGCAGCACCTTTAAGGGACAGGGGGACTATGGCTACACCTTC. Residues: CASSTFKGQGDYGYTF. Based on the CDR3 plus reference TRBV11-2 and TRBJ1-2, the full variable domain is EAGVAQSPRYKIIEKRQSVAFWCNPISGHATLYWYQQILGQGPKLLIQFQNNGVVDDSQLPKDRFSAERLKGVDSTLKIQPAKLEDSAVYLCASSTFKGQGDYGYTFGSGTRLTVV.

The chain has TRBV27 and TRBJ2-7, with 14 bases that match TRBD2. Per the germline V gene, CDR1 is MNHEY and CDR2 is SMNVEV (reference sequence). The trim removed 5 bases at V and 3 bases at J, leaving 6 bases unmatched. The CDR3 covers 16 residues. CDR3 sequence reads: CASSKSGTSGSYEQYF. The CDR3 nucleotides read TGTGCCAGCAGTAAATCCGGGACTAGCGGGAGCTACGAGCAGTACTTC.

This clone turned up a few times. J is TRBJ2-7 and V is TRBV27; 8 bases are a match to TRBD1. J lost 3 bases, V lost 2 bases, and 6 bases had no gene match. CDR1 and CDR2 from the germline V gene are MNHEY and SMNVEV (reference sequence). This CDR3 spans 15 amino acids. The CDR3 reads CASSLRTGRVYEQYF. The CDR3 coding sequence is TGTGCCAGCAGTTTAAGGACAGGGCGAGTCTACGAGCAGTACTTC.

The V call is TRBV30, the J call TRBJ2-5; 10 bases line up with TRBD1. There are 13 residues in the CDR3. Per the germline V gene, CDR1 is GTSNPN and CDR2 is SVGIG (reference sequence). The ends lost 5 bases at V and 5 bases at J; junction bases unmatched: 5. The CDR3 nucleotides read TGTGCCTGGCGGGACAGGGGTCAGGAGACCCAGTACTTC. It codes for CAWRDRGQETQYF. The full variable domain, completed using reference TRBV30 and TRBJ2-5, is SQTIHQWPATLVQPVGSPLSLECTVEGTSNPNLYWYRQAAGRGLQLLFYSVGIGQISSEVPQNLSASRPQDRQFILSSKKLLLSDSGFYLCAWRDRGQETQYFGPGTRLLVL.

The J gene is TRBJ1-1, the V gene TRBV29-1, with 10 bases lining up with TRBD1. The CDR3 covers 15 residues. The germline CDR1 and CDR2 sequences are SQVTM and ANQGSEA. Germline trimming cut 5 bases from V and 6 bases from J; bases unmatched to any gene: 12. CDR3 amino acids: CSVYLGQGVSPEAFF. The CDR3, as DNA: TGCAGCGTTTACCTAGGACAGGGGGTCTCTCCTGAAGCTTTCTTT.

This clone turned up a few times. The chain uses TRBV5-1 and TRBJ1-2, with 7 nucleotides matching TRBD1. The V and J ends lost 4 bases and 0 bases, in that order; junction bases with no gene match: 3. The germline V gene has CDR1 SGHRS and CDR2 YFSETQ. This CDR3 comprises 14 residues. The DNA for the CDR3 is TGCGCCAGCAGCCAGGGACAGACTAACTATGGCTACACCTTC. Its translation: CASSQGQTNYGYTF.

This chain connects TRBV29-1 to TRBJ2-1; TRBD2 might be the D (5 bases). Germline V gene lookup returns CDR1 SQVTM and CDR2 ANQGSEA. The CDR3 consists of 12 residues. The V gene lost 7 bases and the J gene lost 2 bases, with 9 bases spanning the gap. The CDR3 region has the DNA TGCAGCGCTGCAGCGGCCTACAATGAGCAGTTCTTC. Its protein product is CSAAAAYNEQFF.

The J gene is TRBJ1-1, the V gene TRBV27; 8 bases fit TRBD1. J was trimmed by 0 bases and V by 6 bases; bases with no gene match: 9. Germline V gene sequence: CDR1 MNHEY, CDR2 SMNVEV (reference sequence). The CDR3 is 16 amino acids. CDR3 nucleotides: TGTGCCAGCAGCGGACAGGGTCCCTTCATGAACACTGAAGCTTTCTTT. Encoded protein: CASSGQGPFMNTEAFF.

The chain employs TRBV5-6 and TRBJ2-7; D gene uncertain. Germline V gene lookup returns CDR1 SGHDT and CDR2 YYEEEE. This CDR3 comprises 13 residues. V dropped 1 base and J dropped 1 base, with 6 bases sitting between them. In DNA, the CDR3 is TGTGCCAGCAGCTTGTACGATTCCTACGAGCAGTACTTC. It encodes CASSLYDSYEQYF.

This clone was counted a few times. Other DNA sequences within the sample encode an identical CDR3. The DNA of the CDR3 is TGCAGCGCCGGGACAGGCCGCTACGAGCAGTACTTC. Translation: CSAGTGRYEQYF. V usage is TRBV29-1 and J usage is TRBJ2-7; TRBD1 aligns across 8 bases. Germline CDR1 and CDR2: SQVTM and ANQGSEA. The junction had 5 bases not matched to a gene; V was cut back by 7 bases and J by 3 bases. This CDR3 region has 12 residues.

The gene calls are TRBV29-1 and TRBJ2-7; 9 nucleotides match TRBD1. The V and J ends lost 4 bases and 6 bases, in that order; junction bases with no gene match: 25. Germline V gene lookup returns CDR1 SQVTM and CDR2 ANQGSEA. The CDR3 has 19 amino acids. The CDR3 reads CSVVPSRDRVYSMDGEQYF. The CDR3 nucleotides are TGCAGCGTTGTCCCTAGTAGGGACAGGGTATATTCTATGGACGGCGAGCAGTACTTC.

The sample holds a few counts of this clone. V is TRBV4-3 and J is TRBJ2-2; 8 positions agree with TRBD1. Germline V gives CDR1 LGHNA, CDR2 YSLEER. This CDR3 region has 16 residues. The trim removed 6 bases at V and 0 bases at J, leaving 6 bases unmatched. CDR3 loop: CASSIQGATNTGELFF. DNA of the CDR3: TGCGCCAGCAGTATTCAGGGGGCAACGAACACCGGGGAGCTGTTTTTT.

V usage is TRBV5-1 and J usage is TRBJ1-2; TRBD1 aligns across 8 bases. Germline-derived CDR1 and CDR2 are SGHRS and YFSETQ. The CDR3 loop spans 13 amino acids. Trimming cost V 4 bases and J 5 bases; bases outside gene matches: 4. The CDR3 sequence: CASSGQGTYGYTF. The CDR3 nucleotides read TGCGCCAGCAGCGGACAGGGCACATATGGCTACACCTTC. Using reference TRBV5-1 and TRBJ1-2 for the parts outside the CDR3, the full variable domain is KAGVTQTPRYLIKTRGQQVTLSCSPISGHRSVSWYQQTPGQGLQFLFEYFSETQRNKGNFPGRFSGRQFSNSRSEMNVSTLELGDSALYLCASSGQGTYGYTFGSGTRLTVV.

The DNA of the CDR3 is TGCAGCGTTGAGAAGGTAGCGGGAACGGGGAACAATGAGCAGTTCTTC. Residues: CSVEKVAGTGNNEQFF. The gene calls are TRBV29-1 and TRBJ2-1; 8 bases line up with TRBD2. Germline V gives CDR1 SQVTM, CDR2 ANQGSEA. The ends lost 3 bases at V and 5 bases at J; junction bases unmatched: 12. This CDR3 has 16 residues.

The chain couples TRBV5-4 to TRBJ2-7; 12 positions match TRBD2. Trimming at V came to 4 bases and at J to 2 bases, leaving 4 bases not matched to a gene. The germline V gene encodes CDR1 SGHNT and CDR2 YYREEE (reference sequence). The CDR3 totals 15 residues. The CDR3 sequence: CASSALAGGPYEQYF. The DNA for the CDR3 is TGTGCCAGCAGCGCGCTAGCGGGAGGGCCCTACGAGCAGTACTTC.

This chain connects TRBV4-1 to TRBJ1-5; D call uncertain. Germline lookup yields CDR1 MGHRA and CDR2 YSYEKL. The CDR3 length is 15 residues. V lost 0 bases and J 3 bases, leaving 9 bases between the germline ends. CDR3 residues: CASSQDGINNQPQHF. The CDR3 DNA sequence: TGCGCCAGCAGCCAAGACGGGATAAACAATCAGCCCCAGCATTTT.

This sequence joins TRBV6-1 and TRBJ2-7; D possibly corresponds to TRBD1 (6 bases). Germline CDR1 MNHNS, CDR2 SASEGT. The CDR3 consists of 15 residues. The V gene lost 5 bases and the J gene lost 4 bases, with 18 bases spanning the gap. Written as DNA, the CDR3 is TGTGCCAGCAGTAGCCTAGGGTCAGGGGTATACGAGCAGTACTTC. Its protein is CASSSLGSGVYEQYF.

Points on this clone: This sample also contains other DNA sequences that code for the same CDR3. CDR3 DNA sequence: TGTGCCAGCGGAAGGGACAGGGGCTCCTACGAGCAGTACTTC. Amino acids: CASGRDRGSYEQYF. The V and J genes are TRBV6-5 and TRBJ2-7; 10 nucleotides agree with TRBD1. Germline CDR1 is MNHEY and CDR2 is SVGAGI. The CDR3 covers 14 residues. Trimming took 8 bases from V and 0 from J; bases not matched to a gene: 4.

This chain joins TRBV29-1 and TRBJ2-3; TRBD1 is a possible D gene (6 bases). This CDR3 contains 13 residues. V was clipped by 4 bases and J by 6 bases, with 14 bases between them. Germline-derived CDR1 and CDR2 are SQVTM and ANQGSEA. As DNA, the CDR3 is TGCAGCGTTGCGAGAGGTAGGGGGGATACGCAGTATTTT. It yields the protein CSVARGRGDTQYF.

This clone was seen only a few times. This chain joins TRBV6-5 and TRBJ2-2; D is uncertain. This CDR3 region has 11 residues. The germline gives CDR1 MNHEY, CDR2 SVGAGI. V lost 1 base, J lost 7 bases, and 1 base lay in between. The CDR3 here is CASSYFGELFF. CDR3 nucleotides: TGTGCCAGCAGTTACTTCGGGGAGCTGTTTTTT.

This clone occurred a few times. The rearrangement uses TRBV9 and TRBJ2-1; 7 bases map to TRBD2. J gave up 4 bases and V 6 bases, and 10 bases lay outside the gene matches. Germline V gene sequence: CDR1 SGDLS, CDR2 YYNGEE. The CDR3 is 15 amino acids. CDR3 nucleotides: TGTGCCAGCACTGGACCGCCTAGCGGATACAATGAGCAGTTCTTC. Its protein product is CASTGPPSGYNEQFF.

The chain recombines TRBV28 with TRBJ2-4; possibly TRBD2 for D (6 bases). V was pared by 8 bases and J by 1 base, with 6 bases between. Germline CDR1 and CDR2: MDHEN and SYDVKM. This CDR3 spans 12 amino acids. The DNA for the CDR3 is TGTGCCAGCCGGGAGGCCAAAAACATTCAGTACTTC. It codes for CASREAKNIQYF.

This clone has a handful of counts. V and J are TRBV2 and TRBJ1-5, with D tentatively TRBD1 (5 bases). The germline V gene has CDR1 SNHLY and CDR2 FYNNEI. The CDR3 covers 15 residues. Trimming cost V 1 base and J 4 bases, with 11 bases left between them. This chain's CDR3 is CASSEEGISNQPQHF. For the CDR3, the DNA is TGTGCCAGCAGTGAAGAGGGGATATCGAATCAGCCCCAGCATTTT.

In this sample, this clone turned up a few times. The sample carries other DNA sequences with the same CDR3. This chain connects TRBV19 to TRBJ1-1; 7 nucleotides align to TRBD1. Germline assignment: CDR1 LNHDA and CDR2 SQIVND (reference sequence). This CDR3 has 14 residues. The ends lost 3 bases at V and 0 bases at J; junction bases unmatched: 1. The CDR3 protein is CASSIGTVNTEAFF. For the CDR3, the DNA is TGTGCCAGTAGTATTGGGACAGTGAACACTGAAGCTTTCTTT.

This chain joins TRBV29-1 and TRBJ2-1, with D perhaps TRBD2 (7 bases). Germline V lookup: CDR1 SQVTM, CDR2 ANQGSEA. The CDR3 has 16 amino acids. The V end was cut by 2 bases, the J end by 0 bases, with 14 bases between. CDR3 DNA sequence: TGCAGCGTTGAAAGGCGCGGGGGCCTCTCCTACAATGAGCAGTTCTTC. Translating gives CSVERRGGLSYNEQFF.